This passage covers 14 T cell receptor beta chains from one sample sequenced in a study of T cell clonotyping in hematopoietic cell transplantation. Documented time point: recipient sample about 28 days before transplant, after cytoreduction. Some clones are missing from TCRdb's copy, which holds only in-frame ones; the method was immunoSEQ multiplex PCR. The sample holds some 13,000 clones, roughly 88% seen once. The sample in question was peripheral blood mononuclear cells, obtained before stem cell transplant. The receptors stem from a man in his sixties with acute myeloid leukemia. Some clones in this sample may be carry-over from other donors' samples.

V and J are TRBV27 and TRBJ2-3; 12 bases line up with TRBD2. The V segment lost 4 bases and the J segment 2 bases; nucleotides outside the gene matches: 7. The CDR3 runs to 17 residues. Germline loops: CDR1 MNHEY, CDR2 SMNVEV (reference sequence). The CDR3 DNA reads TGTGCCAGCAGTTCCGGGACTAGCGGGTCTGCCACAGATACGCAGTATTTT. It codes for CASSSGTSGSATDTQYF.

The V and J genes are TRBV5-6 and TRBJ1-2; D possibly corresponds to TRBD1 (6 bases). Germline lookup yields CDR1 SGHDT and CDR2 YYEEEE. The V end was cut by 9 bases, the J end by 4 bases, with 16 bases between. The CDR3 is 13 amino acids. CDR3 nucleotide sequence: TGTGCCACCGGGGGCGGCCCGTTCTATGGCTACACCTTC. This gives the protein CATGGGPFYGYTF.

This clone was counted between two and nine times. V gene TRBV28 combines with J gene TRBJ1-1; 7 bases align to TRBD1. The CDR3 spans 14 residues. The junction had 9 bases not matched to a gene; V was cut back by 4 bases and J by 7 bases. Per the germline V gene, CDR1 is MDHEN and CDR2 is SYDVKM. As DNA, the CDR3 is TGTGCCAGCAGTTCCCTAGACAGGGTAATTGAAGCTTTCTTT. Translated, it gives CASSSLDRVIEAFF. The whole variable domain, filled in from reference TRBV28 and TRBJ1-1, reads DVKVTQSSRYLVKRTGEKVFLECVQDMDHENMFWYRQDPGLGLRLIYFSYDVKMKEKGDIPEGYSVSREKKERFSLILESASTNQTSMYLCASSSLDRVIEAFFGQGTRLTVV.

The V call is TRBV7-8, the J call TRBJ1-2; D call uncertain. Germline CDR1 is SGHVS and CDR2 is FQNEAQ. The V and J ends lost 3 bases and 6 bases respectively, with 11 bases between them. This CDR3 is 13 amino acids long. DNA for the CDR3: TGTGCCAGCAGCTTTAGAGTTGGTAATGGCTACACCTTC. Translating it yields CASSFRVGNGYTF.

V gene TRBV7-2 combines with J gene TRBJ2-1, with D perhaps matching TRBD1 or TRBD2 (5 bases each). Trimming took off 5 bases at V and 7 bases at J, with 12 bases between the two ends. Per germline, CDR1 SGHTA and CDR2 FQGNSA. This CDR3 has 13 amino acids. CDR3 sequence (DNA): TGTGCCAGCAGCCCGGGACCGAGGAATGAGCAGTTCTTC. Its translation is CASSPGPRNEQFF.

This sequence joins TRBV4-3 and TRBJ1-2; maybe TRBD1 (6 bases). The CDR3 loop spans 15 amino acids. CDR1 and CDR2 from the germline V gene are LGHNA and YSLEER. V gave up 1 base and J gave up 4 bases, with 13 bases separating them. The CDR3 spells CASSQVIAGAYGYTF. CDR3 nucleotides: TGCGCCAGCAGCCAAGTCATCGCAGGGGCCTATGGCTACACCTTC.

This chain connects TRBV13 to TRBJ2-3, with 9 bases lining up with TRBD2. CDR3 length equals 14 residues. Germline V gene sequence: CDR1 PRHDT, CDR2 FYEKMQ (reference sequence). V lost 8 bases, J lost 0 bases, and 3 bases stayed unmatched. The CDR3 region has the DNA TGTGCCAGCGCGGGGGGGATTAGCACAGATACGCAGTATTTT. It is translated as CASAGGISTDTQYF.

This chain links TRBV5-6 with TRBJ2-1, with TRBD1 matching over 10 bases. This CDR3 comprises 16 residues. Looked up from germline, CDR1 is SGHDT and CDR2 is YYEEEE. With 0 bases clipped from V and 9 bases from J, the junction kept 9 bases outside the gene matches. The CDR3 bases are TGTGCCAGCAGCTTGGGGTGGGACAGGGGAGCCGGTGAGCAGTTCTTC. Residues: CASSLGWDRGAGEQFF.

This sequence joins TRBV28 and TRBJ2-1; possibly TRBD1 or TRBD2 for D (5 bases each). The CDR3 has 17 residues. Trimming removed 5 bases at V and 8 bases at J, with 25 bases between. Germline lookup yields CDR1 MDHEN and CDR2 SYDVKM. The CDR3 coding sequence is TGTGCCAGCAGTCGAGGCAGCGGCCCCGGCCAAGGGGATGAGCAGTTCTTC. Residues: CASSRGSGPGQGDEQFF. The whole variable domain, remainder taken from reference TRBV28 and TRBJ2-1, is DVKVTQSSRYLVKRTGEKVFLECVQDMDHENMFWYRQDPGLGLRLIYFSYDVKMKEKGDIPEGYSVSREKKERFSLILESASTNQTSMYLCASSRGSGPGQGDEQFFGPGTRLTVL.

This clone has more than one count but fewer than ten. The V call is TRBV7-2, the J call TRBJ1-2, with D hard to call. V was clipped by 0 bases and J by 5 bases, with 7 bases between them. Germline CDR1 SGHTA, CDR2 FQGNSA. The CDR3 runs 13 residues. Here the CDR3 reads CASSLANAYGYTF. The CDR3 region has the DNA TGTGCCAGCAGCTTAGCGAACGCGTATGGCTACACCTTC.

This chain links TRBV7-8 with TRBJ1-5, with D maybe TRBD1 (5 bases). Per the germline V gene, CDR1 is SGHVS and CDR2 is FQNEAQ. This CDR3 has 18 residues. Trimming left V 9 bases short and J 0 bases short, with 24 bases between. CDR3 DNA sequence: TGTGCCAGTGGAGGGACGGGGGGGTTGGGGTATAGCAATCAGCCCCAGCATTTT. This codes for CASGGTGGLGYSNQPQHF. The full variable domain, rest sourced from reference TRBV7-8 and TRBJ1-5, is GAGVSQSPRYKVAKRGQDVALRCDPISGHVSLFWYQQALGQGPEFLTYFQNEAQLDKSGLPSDRFFAERPEGSVSTLKIQRTQQEDSAVYLCASGGTGGLGYSNQPQHFGDGTRLSIL.

This sequence joins TRBV29-1 and TRBJ2-2; possibly TRBD1 for D (5 bases). V lost 1 base and J 4 bases, leaving 10 bases between the germline ends. This CDR3 contains 14 residues. CDR1 and CDR2 from the germline V gene are SQVTM and ANQGSEA. CDR3 sequence reads: CSVEVQGGTGELFF. CDR3 DNA sequence: TGCAGCGTTGAAGTTCAGGGTGGCACCGGGGAGCTGTTTTTT.

The chain links TRBV4-1 to TRBJ1-1; 9 bases are a match to TRBD1. After removal of 2 bases from V and 3 bases from J, the junction contained 13 bases not matched to a gene. Germline V gene sequence: CDR1 MGHRA, CDR2 YSYEKL. The CDR3 is 18 residues long. The CDR3 nucleotides read TGCGCCAGCAGCCAAAGCTTCCCGGGACAGGGTTCCGACACTGAAGCTTTCTTT. Protein sequence: CASSQSFPGQGSDTEAFF.

The CDR3 region is CASSPTAGLTDTQYF. CDR3 sequence (DNA): TGTGCCAGCAGCCCTACAGCCGGATTAACAGATACGCAGTATTTT. V usage is TRBV7-9 and J usage is TRBJ2-3; D gene unclear. The CDR3 contains 15 residues. V lost 5 bases, J lost 3 bases, and 15 bases lay in between. Germline CDR1 and CDR2: SEHNR and FQNEAQ (reference sequence).